Listed below are T cell receptor beta chains from one sample, sequenced in a study of CD8+ T cells in alopecia areata. The table came from immunoSEQ multiplex PCR; TCRdb's copy has only in-frame clones and leaves some out. The repertoire holds roughly 200,000 clones, with roughly 59% as singletons. Sequencing was performed on CD4+ T cells sorted from blood, taken at week 0. All receptors come from a human donor with alopecia areata. Each CDR3 is given with its conserved first and last residue. D genes are given only for firm matches. A clone size is listed for some rows: how often the clone was seen (once, few, many), or a class if it is expanded.

TRBV30,NA,TRBJ1-2,NA,CAWSPGLVNYGYTF,TGTGCCTGGAGTCCGGGCCTTGTTAACTATGGCTACACCTTC
TRBV7-2,NA,TRBJ1-1,NA,CASSSLTAGNTEAFF,TGTGCCAGCAGCTCCTTGACAGCGGGGAACACTGAAGCTTTCTTT
TRBV4-2,NA,TRBJ1-2,NA,CASSQEGGRTHYGYTF,TGTGCCAGCAGCCAAGAAGGCGGGCGGACCCACTATGGCTACACCTTC
TRBV30,TRBD1,TRBJ2-5,NA,CAWSGGQRETQYF,TGTGCCTGGAGTGGGGGACAGCGAGAGACCCAGTACTTC
TRBV7-9,NA,TRBJ2-3,NA,CASSLYGDTQYF,TGTGCCAGCAGCTTATATGGAGATACGCAGTATTTT
TRBV29-1,NA,TRBJ1-4,NA,CSVGRGGDEKLFF,TGCAGCGTTGGCAGGGGAGGAGATGAAAAACTGTTTTTT
TRBV10-3,NA,TRBJ1-2,NA,CAIGIGEGAGYTF,TGTGCCATCGGGATCGGGGAAGGGGCTGGCTACACCTTC
TRBV20-1,NA,TRBJ2-7,NA,CSATMTKEQYF,TGCAGTGCTACTATGACCAAAGAGCAGTACTTC
TRBV5-6,TRBD1,TRBJ2-5,NA,CASSGTEETQYF,TGTGCCAGCAGCGGGACAGAAGAGACCCAGTACTTC
TRBV11-2,TRBD1,TRBJ2-3,few,CASSPTGQFPTQYF,TGTGCCAGCAGCCCGACAGGGCAGTTCCCAACGCAGTATTTT
TRBV2,TRBD1,TRBJ1-5,NA,CASSGTGVQPQHF,TGTGCCAGCAGCGGGACAGGGGTTCAGCCCCAGCATTTT
TRBV29-1,NA,TRBJ1-1,few,CSVEGAFF,TGCAGCGTCGAGGGCGCTTTCTTT
TRBV10-3,NA,TRBJ2-4,NA,CATAGQGGNIQYF,TGTGCCACTGCCGGGCAGGGTGGGAACATTCAGTACTTC
TRBV6-1,NA,TRBJ1-4,NA,CASSVLGGEKLFF,TGTGCCAGCAGTGTTTTGGGGGGTGAAAAACTGTTTTTT
TRBV6-1,TRBD1,TRBJ1-5,few,CASYKGQGKGQPQHF,TGTGCCAGCTACAAGGGACAGGGAAAAGGACAGCCCCAGCATTTT
TRBV29-1,NA,TRBJ2-2,NA,CSVDENTGELFF,TGCAGCGTAGATGAGAACACCGGGGAGCTGTTTTTT
TRBV11-2,TRBD1,TRBJ2-5,NA,CASSLGGDRGQTQYF,TGTGCCAGCAGCCTTGGGGGAGACAGGGGGCAGACCCAGTACTTC
TRBV4-1,TRBD1,TRBJ2-3,NA,CASSQTGGEGTQYF,TGCGCCAGCAGCCAGACAGGGGGCGAAGGGACGCAGTATTTT
TRBV2,NA,TRBJ2-2,many,CASSVSQWATGELFF,TGTGCCAGCAGTGTAAGCCAATGGGCCACCGGGGAGCTGTTTTTT
TRBV7-6,TRBD1,TRBJ2-7,NA,CASSSTSGQGAQYF,TGTGCCAGCAGCTCGACAAGCGGACAGGGTGCTCAGTACTTC
TRBV2,NA,TRBJ2-2,NA,CASRPPGTPNTGELFF,TGTGCCAGCAGGCCACCCGGGACGCCGAACACCGGGGAGCTGTTTTTT
TRBV9,TRBD1,TRBJ2-5,NA,CASSPGTGTYQETQYF,TGTGCCAGCAGCCCTGGGACAGGGACGTACCAAGAGACCCAGTACTTC
TRBV29-1,NA,TRBJ2-3,NA,CSIRHLDTQYF,TGCAGCATTAGACACTTAGATACGCAGTATTTT
TRBV10-3,NA,TRBJ2-2,few,CAISGGENTGELFF,TGTGCCATCAGCGGGGGAGAGAACACCGGGGAGCTGTTTTTT
TRBV5-4,NA,TRBJ2-1,NA,CASSLLGQQYNEQFF,TGTGCCAGCAGCTTGTTAGGGCAGCAGTACAATGAGCAGTTCTTC
TRBV30,TRBD1,TRBJ1-1,few,CAWSHRGNTEAFF,TGTGCCTGGAGCCACAGGGGAAACACTGAAGCTTTCTTT
TRBV7-3,TRBD1,TRBJ1-2,many,CASSQGQGIGYTF,TGTGCCAGCAGCCAAGGACAGGGGATAGGCTACACCTTC
TRBV7-6,TRBD2,TRBJ2-7,NA,CASSLGQRGLEQYF,TGTGCCAGCAGCTTAGGACAGCGGGGGCTCGAGCAGTACTTC
TRBV18,TRBD2,TRBJ2-1,NA,CASSPVLAGTNNEQFF,TGTGCCAGCTCACCCGTACTAGCGGGGACAAACAATGAGCAGTTCTTC
TRBV19,NA,TRBJ2-4,NA,CASSTLPTSIQYF,TGTGCCAGTAGTACCCTGCCAACTAGCATTCAGTACTTC
TRBV27,TRBD2,TRBJ2-7,NA,CASSVSGASSYEQYF,TGTGCCAGCAGTGTTAGCGGGGCTAGCTCCTACGAGCAGTACTTC
TRBV27,NA,TRBJ1-2,NA,CASRAFGSYGYTF,TGTGCCAGCAGGGCTTTTGGGTCCTATGGCTACACCTTC
TRBV30,NA,TRBJ2-2,NA,CAWSGQNTGELFF,TGTGCCTGGAGTGGTCAAAACACCGGGGAGCTGTTTTTT
TRBV29-1,NA,TRBJ2-1,few,CSVEVGNEQFF,TGCAGCGTTGAAGTCGGGAATGAGCAGTTCTTC
TRBV18,NA,TRBJ2-7,NA,CASSLGGGEQYF,TGTGCCAGCTCACTCGGGGGTGGCGAGCAGTACTTC
TRBV29-1,TRBD2,TRBJ2-2,few,CSVGATGRGVTGELFF,TGCAGCGTTGGGGCGACCGGTCGGGGGGTCACCGGGGAGCTGTTTTTT
TRBV2,NA,TRBJ1-4,NA,CATTGTFVATNEKLFF,TGTGCCACCACCGGGACTTTCGTTGCAACTAATGAAAAACTGTTTTTT
TRBV6-6,TRBD1,TRBJ1-2,NA,CASSMGGQGYGYTF,TGTGCCAGCAGTATGGGGGGACAGGGATATGGCTACACCTTC
TRBV29-1,NA,TRBJ1-6,few,CSAGPRVNSPLHF,TGCAGCGCCGGACCGCGGGTCAATTCACCCCTCCACTTT
TRBV4-3,NA,TRBJ2-2,NA,CASSQDSYTGELFF,TGCGCCAGCAGCCAAGACAGCTACACCGGGGAGCTGTTTTTT
TRBV29-1,NA,TRBJ2-2,NA,CSAYTGELFF,TGCAGCGCATACACCGGGGAGCTGTTTTTT
TRBV4-3,NA,TRBJ1-2,few,CASSQVVASDGYTF,TGCGCCAGCAGCCAAGTAGTGGCCAGCGATGGCTACACCTTC
TRBV30,NA,TRBJ1-5,NA,CAWSTGHQPQHF,TGTGCCTGGAGTACAGGTCATCAGCCCCAGCATTTT
TRBV2,TRBD1,TRBJ1-1,once,CASRGQDKKAFF,TGTGCCAGCAGAGGACAGGACAAAAAAGCTTTCTTT
TRBV29-1,NA,TRBJ2-6,NA,CSVARGTGANVLTF,TGCAGCGTTGCCAGGGGTACTGGGGCCAACGTCCTGACTTTC
TRBV27,NA,TRBJ1-6,NA,CASSPGRQRVGNSPLHF,TGTGCCAGCAGTCCCGGCCGACAAAGGGTGGGCAATTCACCCCTCCACTTT
TRBV18,NA,TRBJ1-2,many,CASSPKIEANRDGYTF,TGTGCCAGCTCACCAAAAATCGAAGCAAACCGGGATGGCTACACCTTC
TRBV29-1,NA,TRBJ1-2,NA,CSTQTGNYGYTF,TGCAGCACCCAGACGGGAAACTATGGCTACACCTTC
TRBV9,NA,TRBJ2-3,NA,CASSVGQETDTQYF,TGTGCCAGCAGCGTAGGCCAGGAGACAGATACGCAGTATTTT
TRBV18,TRBD1,TRBJ2-1,many,CASSPDRGRTAHNEQFF,TGTGCCAGCTCACCGGACAGGGGACGCACAGCTCACAATGAGCAGTTCTTC
TRBV29-1,NA,TRBJ2-5,NA,CSVVEKIQETQYF,TGCAGCGTTGTGGAGAAGATCCAAGAGACCCAGTACTTC
TRBV5-4,NA,TRBJ2-2,NA,CASTPPSTQEDLLAGELFF,TGTGCCAGCACCCCGCCGAGCACCCAAGAAGACCTACTCGCCGGGGAGCTGTTTTTT
TRBV29-1,NA,TRBJ1-2,few,CSVEDLGRRYTF,TGCAGCGTTGAAGATCTTGGCCGAAGATACACCTTC